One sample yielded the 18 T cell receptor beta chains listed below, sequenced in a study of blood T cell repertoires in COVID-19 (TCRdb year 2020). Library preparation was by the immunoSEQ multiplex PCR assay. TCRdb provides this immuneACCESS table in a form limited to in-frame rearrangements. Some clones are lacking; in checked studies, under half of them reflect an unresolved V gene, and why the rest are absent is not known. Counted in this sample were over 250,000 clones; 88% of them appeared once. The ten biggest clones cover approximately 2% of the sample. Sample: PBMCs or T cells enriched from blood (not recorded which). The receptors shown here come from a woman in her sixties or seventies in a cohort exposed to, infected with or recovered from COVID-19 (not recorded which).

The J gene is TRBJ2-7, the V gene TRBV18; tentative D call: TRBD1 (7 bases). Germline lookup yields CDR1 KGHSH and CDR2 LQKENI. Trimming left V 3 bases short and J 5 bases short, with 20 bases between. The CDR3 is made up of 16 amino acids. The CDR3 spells CASSPVGVRGVDEQYF. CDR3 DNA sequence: TGTGCCAGCTCACCCGTCGGGGTCAGGGGGGTTGACGAGCAGTACTTC.

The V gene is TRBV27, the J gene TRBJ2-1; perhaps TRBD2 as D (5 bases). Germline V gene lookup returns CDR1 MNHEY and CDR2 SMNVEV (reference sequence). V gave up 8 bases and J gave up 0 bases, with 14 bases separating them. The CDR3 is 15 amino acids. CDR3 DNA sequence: TGTGCCAGCCTACGTCCGGGAAGCTCCTACAATGAGCAGTTCTTC. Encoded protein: CASLRPGSSYNEQFF.

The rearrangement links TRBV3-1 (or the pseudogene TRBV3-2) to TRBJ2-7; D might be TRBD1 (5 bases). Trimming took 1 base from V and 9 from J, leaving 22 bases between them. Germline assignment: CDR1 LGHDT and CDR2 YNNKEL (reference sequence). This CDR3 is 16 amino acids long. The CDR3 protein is CASSQGKGASAMPQYF. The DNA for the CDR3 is TGTGCCAGCAGCCAAGGTAAAGGGGCCTCTGCGATGCCGCAGTACTTC.

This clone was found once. In DNA, the CDR3 is TGCGCCAGCAGCCTGCTCCCGACTAGCGTTGACCTTCAGTTCTTC. Residues: CASSLLPTSVDLQFF. The gene calls are TRBV5-1 and TRBJ2-1; TRBD2 matches at 8 bases. This CDR3 is built from 15 residues. Trimming cost V 4 bases and J 13 bases; bases outside gene matches: 16. CDR1 is SGHRS and CDR2 is YFSETQ in the germline V gene.

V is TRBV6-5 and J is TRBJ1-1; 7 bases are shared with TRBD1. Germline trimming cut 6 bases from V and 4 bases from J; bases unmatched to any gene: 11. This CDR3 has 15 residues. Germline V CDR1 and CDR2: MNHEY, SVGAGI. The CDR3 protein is CASRSTGEGATEAFF. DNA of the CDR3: TGTGCCAGCAGGAGTACAGGGGAAGGTGCCACTGAAGCTTTCTTT.

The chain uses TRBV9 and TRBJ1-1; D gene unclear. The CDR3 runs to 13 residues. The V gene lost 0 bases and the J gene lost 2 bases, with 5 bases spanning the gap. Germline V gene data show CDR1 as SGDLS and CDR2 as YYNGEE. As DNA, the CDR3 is TGTGCCAGCAGCGTAGTCACAAACACTGAAGCTTTCTTT. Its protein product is CASSVVTNTEAFF.

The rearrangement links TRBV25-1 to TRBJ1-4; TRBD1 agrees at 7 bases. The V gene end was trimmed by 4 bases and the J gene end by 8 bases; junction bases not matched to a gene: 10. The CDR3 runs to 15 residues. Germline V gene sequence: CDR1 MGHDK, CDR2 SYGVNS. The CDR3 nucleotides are TGTGCCAGCAGTGCGTCCTCAGGGGGTCCGGAAAAACTGTTTTTT. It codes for CASSASSGGPEKLFF. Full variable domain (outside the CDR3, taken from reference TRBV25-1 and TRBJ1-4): EADIYQTPRYLVIGTGKKITLECSQTMGHDKMYWYQQDPGMELHLIHYSYGVNSTEKGDLSSESTVSRIRTEHFPLTLESARPSHTSQYLCASSASSGGPEKLFFGSGTQLSVL.

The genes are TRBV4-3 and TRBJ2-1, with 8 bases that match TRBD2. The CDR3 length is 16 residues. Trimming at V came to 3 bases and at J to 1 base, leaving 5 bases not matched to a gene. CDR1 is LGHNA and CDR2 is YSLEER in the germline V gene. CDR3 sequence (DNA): TGCGCCAGCAGCCACTTTAGCGGGATTTCCTACAATGAGCAGTTCTTC. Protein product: CASSHFSGISYNEQFF.

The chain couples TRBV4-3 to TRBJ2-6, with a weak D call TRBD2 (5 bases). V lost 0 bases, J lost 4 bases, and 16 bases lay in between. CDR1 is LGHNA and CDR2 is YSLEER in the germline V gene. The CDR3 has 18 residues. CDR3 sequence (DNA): TGCGCCAGCAGCCAAGATCCGGGATCCTTGGTCGGGGCCAACGTCCTGACTTTC. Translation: CASSQDPGSLVGANVLTF.

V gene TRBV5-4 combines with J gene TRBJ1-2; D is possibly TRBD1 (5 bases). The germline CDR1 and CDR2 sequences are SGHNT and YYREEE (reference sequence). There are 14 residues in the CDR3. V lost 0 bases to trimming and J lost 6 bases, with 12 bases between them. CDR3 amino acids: CASSLADTLNGYTF. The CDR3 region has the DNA TGTGCCAGCAGCTTGGCGGACACCCTGAATGGCTACACCTTC.

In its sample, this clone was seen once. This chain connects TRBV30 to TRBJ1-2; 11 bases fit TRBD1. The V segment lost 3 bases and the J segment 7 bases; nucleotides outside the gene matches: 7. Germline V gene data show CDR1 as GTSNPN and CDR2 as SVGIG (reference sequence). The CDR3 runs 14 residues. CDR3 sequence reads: CAWSKDRGQGGYTF. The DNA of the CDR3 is TGTGCCTGGAGCAAGGACAGGGGGCAAGGTGGCTACACCTTC.

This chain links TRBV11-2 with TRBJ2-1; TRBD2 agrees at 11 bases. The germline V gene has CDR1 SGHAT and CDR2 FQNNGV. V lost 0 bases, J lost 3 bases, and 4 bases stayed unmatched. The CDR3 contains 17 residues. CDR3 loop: CASSLDLAGGGYNEQFF. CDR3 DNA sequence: TGTGCCAGCAGCTTAGACTTAGCGGGAGGGGGCTACAATGAGCAGTTCTTC.

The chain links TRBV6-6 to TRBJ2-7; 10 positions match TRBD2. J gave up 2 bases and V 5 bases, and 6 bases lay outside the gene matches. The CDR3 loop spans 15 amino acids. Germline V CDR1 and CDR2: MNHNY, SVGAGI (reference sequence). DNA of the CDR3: TGTGCCAGCAGTAGAACTAGCGGGGATACCTACGAGCAGTACTTC. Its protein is CASSRTSGDTYEQYF.

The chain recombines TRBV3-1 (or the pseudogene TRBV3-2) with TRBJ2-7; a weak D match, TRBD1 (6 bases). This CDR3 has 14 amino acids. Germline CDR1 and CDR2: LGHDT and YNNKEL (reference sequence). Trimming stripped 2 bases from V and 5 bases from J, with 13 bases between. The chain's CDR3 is CASSQNRARHEQYF. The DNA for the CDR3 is TGTGCCAGCAGCCAAAACAGGGCAAGGCACGAGCAGTACTTC.

The CDR3 nucleotides are TGCGCCAGCAGCTTGGACGGGACTAGCAATGAGCAGTTCTTC. Translated, it gives CASSLDGTSNEQFF. The chain uses TRBV5-1 and TRBJ2-1; 8 positions match TRBD2. The CDR3 totals 14 residues. In germline, CDR1 is SGHRS, CDR2 YFSETQ. V lost 0 bases and J lost 6; bases outside the gene matches: 2.

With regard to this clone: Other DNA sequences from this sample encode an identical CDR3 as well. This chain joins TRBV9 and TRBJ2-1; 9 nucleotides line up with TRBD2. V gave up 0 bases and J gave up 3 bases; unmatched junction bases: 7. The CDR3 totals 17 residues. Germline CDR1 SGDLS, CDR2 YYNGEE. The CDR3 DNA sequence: TGTGCCAGCAGCGTAGATGTAGGCGGGAGGGGCTACAATGAGCAGTTCTTC. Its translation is CASSVDVGGRGYNEQFF.

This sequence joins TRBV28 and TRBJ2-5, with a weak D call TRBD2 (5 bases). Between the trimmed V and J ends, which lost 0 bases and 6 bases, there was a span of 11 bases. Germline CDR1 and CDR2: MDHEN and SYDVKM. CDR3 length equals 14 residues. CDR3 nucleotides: TGTGCCAGCAGTTTATGGGGGAGCACTCAGACCCAGTACTTC. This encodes CASSLWGSTQTQYF.

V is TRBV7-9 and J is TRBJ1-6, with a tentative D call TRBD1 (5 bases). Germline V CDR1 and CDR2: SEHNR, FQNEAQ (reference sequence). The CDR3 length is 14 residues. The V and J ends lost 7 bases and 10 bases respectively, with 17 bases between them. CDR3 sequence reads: CASNSPARGSPLHF. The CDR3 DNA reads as TGTGCCAGCAACTCTCCGGCGCGGGGCTCACCCCTCCACTTT.